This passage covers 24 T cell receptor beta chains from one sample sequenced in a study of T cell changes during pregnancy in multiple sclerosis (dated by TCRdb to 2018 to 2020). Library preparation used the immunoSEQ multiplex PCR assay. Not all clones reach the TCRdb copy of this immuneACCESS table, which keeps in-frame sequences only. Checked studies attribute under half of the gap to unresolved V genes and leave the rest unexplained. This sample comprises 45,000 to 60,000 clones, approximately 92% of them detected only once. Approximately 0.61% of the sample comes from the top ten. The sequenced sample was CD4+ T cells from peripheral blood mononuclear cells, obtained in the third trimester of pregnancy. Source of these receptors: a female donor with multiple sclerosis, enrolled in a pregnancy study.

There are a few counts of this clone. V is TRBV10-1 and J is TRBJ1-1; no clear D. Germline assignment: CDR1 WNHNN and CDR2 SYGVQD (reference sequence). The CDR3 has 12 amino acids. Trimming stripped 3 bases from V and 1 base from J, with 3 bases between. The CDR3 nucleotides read TGCGCCAGCAGTGACAGGAACACTGAAGCTTTCTTT. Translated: CASSDRNTEAFF.

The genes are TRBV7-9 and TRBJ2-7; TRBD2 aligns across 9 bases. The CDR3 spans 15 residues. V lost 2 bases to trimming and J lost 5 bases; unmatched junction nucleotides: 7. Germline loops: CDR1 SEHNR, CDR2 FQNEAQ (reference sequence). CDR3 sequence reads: CASSLSTSGLHEQYF. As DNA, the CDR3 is TGTGCCAGCAGCTTATCAACTAGCGGGCTCCACGAGCAGTACTTC.

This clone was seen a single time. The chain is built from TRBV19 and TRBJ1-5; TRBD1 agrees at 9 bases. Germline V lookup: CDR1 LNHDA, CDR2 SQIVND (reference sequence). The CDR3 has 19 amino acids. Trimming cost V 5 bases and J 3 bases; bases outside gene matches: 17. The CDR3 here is CASSQYTPGQGLINQPQHF. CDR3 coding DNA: TGTGCCAGTAGTCAATATACACCCGGACAGGGGCTCATCAATCAGCCCCAGCATTTT.

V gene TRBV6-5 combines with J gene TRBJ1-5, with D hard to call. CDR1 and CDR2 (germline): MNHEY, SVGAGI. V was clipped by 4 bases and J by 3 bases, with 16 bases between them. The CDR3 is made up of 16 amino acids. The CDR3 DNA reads TGTGCCAGCAGTTCGCTCCGGGTCGGGGACAATCAGCCCCAGCATTTT. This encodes CASSSLRVGDNQPQHF.

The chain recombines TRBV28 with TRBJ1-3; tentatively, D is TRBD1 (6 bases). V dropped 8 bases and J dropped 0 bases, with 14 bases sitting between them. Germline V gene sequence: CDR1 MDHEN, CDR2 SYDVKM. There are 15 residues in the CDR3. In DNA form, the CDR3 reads TGTGCCAGCCTCGACAGGCCGTTCTCTGGAAACACCATATATTTT. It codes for CASLDRPFSGNTIYF.

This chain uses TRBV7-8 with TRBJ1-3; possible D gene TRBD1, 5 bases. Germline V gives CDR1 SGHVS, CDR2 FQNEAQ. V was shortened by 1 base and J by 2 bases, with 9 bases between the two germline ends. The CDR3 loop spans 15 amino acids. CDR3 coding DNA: TGTGCCAGCAGCTTAGATCGGACACCTGGAAACACCATATATTTT. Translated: CASSLDRTPGNTIYF.

This CDR3 reads CASSQIQTGELFF. Here the CDR3 DNA reads TGTGCCAGCAGCCAGATACAGACCGGGGAGCTGTTTTTT. The rearrangement joins TRBV27 to TRBJ2-2, with unresolved D. This CDR3 is 13 amino acids long. V lost 6 bases, J lost 5 bases, and 10 bases lay in between. The germline V gene has CDR1 MNHEY and CDR2 SMNVEV (reference sequence).

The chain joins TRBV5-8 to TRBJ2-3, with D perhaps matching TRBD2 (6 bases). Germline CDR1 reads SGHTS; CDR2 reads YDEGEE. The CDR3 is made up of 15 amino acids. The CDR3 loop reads CASDRGGTRTDTQYF. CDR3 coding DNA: TGTGCTAGCGATCGCGGAGGGACCCGCACAGATACGCAGTATTTT.

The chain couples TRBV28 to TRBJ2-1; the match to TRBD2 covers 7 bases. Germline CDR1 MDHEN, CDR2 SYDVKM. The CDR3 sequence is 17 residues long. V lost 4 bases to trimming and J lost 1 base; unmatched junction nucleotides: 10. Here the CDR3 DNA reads TGTGCCAGCAGTTCCCCCCTTAGCGGGCGTTCCTACAATGAGCAGTTCTTC. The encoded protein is CASSSPLSGRSYNEQFF.

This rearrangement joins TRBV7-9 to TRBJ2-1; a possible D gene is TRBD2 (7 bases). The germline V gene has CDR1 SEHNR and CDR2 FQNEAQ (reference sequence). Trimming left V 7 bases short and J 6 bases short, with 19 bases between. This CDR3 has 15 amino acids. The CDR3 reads CASTFYGRGANEQFF. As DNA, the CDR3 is TGTGCCAGCACCTTTTATGGGAGGGGGGCCAATGAGCAGTTCTTC.

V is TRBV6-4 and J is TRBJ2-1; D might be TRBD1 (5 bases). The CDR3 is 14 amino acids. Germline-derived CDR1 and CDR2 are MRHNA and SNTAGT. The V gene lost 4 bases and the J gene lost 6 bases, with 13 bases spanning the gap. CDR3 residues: CASSAQGWINEQFF. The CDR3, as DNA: TGTGCCAGCAGTGCGCAGGGTTGGATCAATGAGCAGTTCTTC.

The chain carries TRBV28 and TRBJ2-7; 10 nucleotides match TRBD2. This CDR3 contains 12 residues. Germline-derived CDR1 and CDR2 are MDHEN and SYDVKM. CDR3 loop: CGTSGIFYEQYF. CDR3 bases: TGTGGTACTAGCGGGATATTTTACGAGCAGTACTTC.

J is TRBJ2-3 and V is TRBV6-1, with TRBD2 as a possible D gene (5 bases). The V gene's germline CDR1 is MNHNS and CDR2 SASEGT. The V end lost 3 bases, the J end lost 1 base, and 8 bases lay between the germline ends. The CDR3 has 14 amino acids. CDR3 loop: CASSDGLGTDTQYF. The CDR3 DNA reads TGTGCCAGCAGTGATGGACTTGGCACAGATACGCAGTATTTT.

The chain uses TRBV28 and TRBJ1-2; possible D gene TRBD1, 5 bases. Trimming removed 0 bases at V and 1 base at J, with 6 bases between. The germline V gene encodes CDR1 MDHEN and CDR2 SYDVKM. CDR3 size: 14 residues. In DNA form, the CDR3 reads TGTGCCAGCAGTTTATGGCAGGGTAACTATGGCTACACCTTC. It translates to CASSLWQGNYGYTF.

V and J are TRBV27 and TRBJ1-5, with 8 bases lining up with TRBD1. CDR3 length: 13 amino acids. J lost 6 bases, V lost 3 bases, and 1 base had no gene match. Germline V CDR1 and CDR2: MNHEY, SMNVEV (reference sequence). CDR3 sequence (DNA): TGTGCCAGCAGTTTTACAGGGGGTCAGCCCCAGCATTTT. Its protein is CASSFTGGQPQHF.

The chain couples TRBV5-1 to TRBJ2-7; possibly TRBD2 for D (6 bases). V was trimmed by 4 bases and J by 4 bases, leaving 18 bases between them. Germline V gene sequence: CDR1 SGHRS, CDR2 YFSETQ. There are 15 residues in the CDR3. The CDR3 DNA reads TGCGCCAGCAGCGACCCGGGCCCCGGGACTTACGAGCAGTACTTC. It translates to CASSDPGPGTYEQYF.

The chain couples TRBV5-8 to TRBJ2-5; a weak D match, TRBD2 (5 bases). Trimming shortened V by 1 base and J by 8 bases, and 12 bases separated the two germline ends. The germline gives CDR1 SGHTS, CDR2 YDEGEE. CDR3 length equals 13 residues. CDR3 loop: CASSLSGLGTQYF. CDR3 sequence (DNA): TGTGCCAGCAGCTTGTCGGGATTGGGCACCCAGTACTTC.

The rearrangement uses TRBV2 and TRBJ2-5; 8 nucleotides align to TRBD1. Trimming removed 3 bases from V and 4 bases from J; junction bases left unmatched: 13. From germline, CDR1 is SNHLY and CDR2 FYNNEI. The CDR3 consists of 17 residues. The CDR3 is CASSDGIGQGARETQYF. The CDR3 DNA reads TGTGCCAGCAGTGATGGTATTGGGCAGGGGGCTCGAGAGACCCAGTACTTC.

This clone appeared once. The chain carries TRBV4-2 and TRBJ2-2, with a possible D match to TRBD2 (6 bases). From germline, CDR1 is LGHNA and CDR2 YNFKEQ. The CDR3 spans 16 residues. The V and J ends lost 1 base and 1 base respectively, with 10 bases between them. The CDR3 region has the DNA TGTGCCAGCAGCCAAGTGGAGGGAATGAACACCGGGGAGCTGTTTTTT. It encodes CASSQVEGMNTGELFF.

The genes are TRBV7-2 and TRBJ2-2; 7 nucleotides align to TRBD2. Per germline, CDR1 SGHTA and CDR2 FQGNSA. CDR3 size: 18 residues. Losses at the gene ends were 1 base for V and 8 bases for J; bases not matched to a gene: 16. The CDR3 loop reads CASSLEVRLADVSGELFF. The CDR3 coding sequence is TGTGCCAGCAGCTTAGAGGTTAGGCTAGCGGACGTCTCGGGGGAGCTGTTTTTT. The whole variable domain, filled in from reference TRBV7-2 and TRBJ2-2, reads GAGVSQSPSNKVTEKGKDVELRCDPISGHTALYWYRQSLGQGLEFLIYFQGNSAPDKSGLPSDRFSAERTGGSVSTLTIQRTQQEDSAVYLCASSLEVRLADVSGELFFGEGSRLTVL.

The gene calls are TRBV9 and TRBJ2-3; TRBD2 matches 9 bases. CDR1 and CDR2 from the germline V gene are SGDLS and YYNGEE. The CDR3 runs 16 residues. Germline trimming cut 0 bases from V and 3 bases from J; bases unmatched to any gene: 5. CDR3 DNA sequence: TGTGCCAGCAGCGTAGAGGTAGCGGGAGTAACAGATACGCAGTATTTT. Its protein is CASSVEVAGVTDTQYF.

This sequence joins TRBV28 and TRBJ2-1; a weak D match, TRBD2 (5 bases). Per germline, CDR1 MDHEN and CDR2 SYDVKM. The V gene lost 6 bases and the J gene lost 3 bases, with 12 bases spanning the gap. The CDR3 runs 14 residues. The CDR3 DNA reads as TGTGCCAGCAGCGAACCCCGGGACTACAATGAGCAGTTCTTC. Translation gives CASSEPRDYNEQFF.

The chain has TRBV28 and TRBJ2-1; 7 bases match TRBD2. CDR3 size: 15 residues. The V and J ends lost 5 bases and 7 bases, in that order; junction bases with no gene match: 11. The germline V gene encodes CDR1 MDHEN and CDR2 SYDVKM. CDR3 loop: CASSPPSGRRNEQFF. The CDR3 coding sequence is TGTGCCAGCAGTCCCCCCTCCGGGAGGCGGAATGAGCAGTTCTTC. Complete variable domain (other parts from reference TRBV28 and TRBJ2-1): DVKVTQSSRYLVKRTGEKVFLECVQDMDHENMFWYRQDPGLGLRLIYFSYDVKMKEKGDIPEGYSVSREKKERFSLILESASTNQTSMYLCASSPPSGRRNEQFFGPGTRLTVL.

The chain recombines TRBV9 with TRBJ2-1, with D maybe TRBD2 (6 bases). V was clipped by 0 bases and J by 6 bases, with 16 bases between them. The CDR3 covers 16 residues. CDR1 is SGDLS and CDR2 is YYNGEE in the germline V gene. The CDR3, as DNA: TGTGCCAGCAGCGTAGGGTGGGAGGTGGTAGGCAATGAGCAGTTCTTC. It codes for CASSVGWEVVGNEQFF. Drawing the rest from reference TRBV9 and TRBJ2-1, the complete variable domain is DSGVTQTPKHLITATGQRVTLRCSPRSGDLSVYWYQQSLDQGLQFLIQYYNGEERAKGNILERFSAQQFPDLHSELNLSSLELGDSALYFCASSVGWEVVGNEQFFGPGTRLTVL.